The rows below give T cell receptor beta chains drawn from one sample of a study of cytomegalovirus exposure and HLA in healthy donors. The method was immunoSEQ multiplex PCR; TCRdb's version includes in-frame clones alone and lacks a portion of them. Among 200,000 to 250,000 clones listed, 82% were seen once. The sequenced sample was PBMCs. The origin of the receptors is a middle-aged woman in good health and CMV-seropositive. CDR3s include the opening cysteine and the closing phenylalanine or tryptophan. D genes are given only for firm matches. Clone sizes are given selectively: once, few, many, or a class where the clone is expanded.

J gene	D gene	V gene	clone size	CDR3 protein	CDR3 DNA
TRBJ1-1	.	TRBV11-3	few	CASSSGIGRGNTEAFF	TGTGCCAGCAGCTCCGGAATTGGCAGGGGGAACACTGAAGCTTTCTTT
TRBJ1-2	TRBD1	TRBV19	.	CASSVGTAYGYTF	TGTGCCAGTAGTGTTGGGACAGCCTATGGCTACACCTTC
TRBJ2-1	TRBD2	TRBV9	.	CASSVGRGTSGSYNEQFF	TGTGCCAGCAGCGTAGGGCGAGGGACTAGCGGGAGCTACAATGAGCAGTTCTTC
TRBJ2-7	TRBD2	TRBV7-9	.	CSVGALAGSYEQYF	TGTTCCGTTGGTGCACTAGCGGGCTCATACGAGCAGTACTTC
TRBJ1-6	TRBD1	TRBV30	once	CAWTGTGNSPLHF	TGTGCCTGGACTGGGACAGGGAATTCACCCCTCCACTTT
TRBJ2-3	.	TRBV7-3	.	CASSLAGGNTQYF	TGTGCCAGCAGCTTGGCGGGCGGGAATACGCAGTATTTT
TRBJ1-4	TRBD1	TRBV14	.	CASRPGGGEKLFF	TGTGCCAGTCGTCCAGGGGGCGGTGAAAAACTGTTTTTT
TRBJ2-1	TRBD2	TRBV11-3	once	CASSRAGEENEQFF	TGTGCCAGCAGTAGAGCGGGGGAGGAGAATGAGCAGTTCTTC
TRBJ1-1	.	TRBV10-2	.	CASITRGNTEAFF	TGCGCCAGCATTACACGGGGGAACACTGAAGCTTTCTTT
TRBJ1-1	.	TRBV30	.	CAWSGGRLAFF	TGTGCCTGGAGTGGAGGGAGGTTGGCTTTCTTT
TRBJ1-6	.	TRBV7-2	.	CASSLDGSGFGSPLHF	TGTGCCAGCAGCTTAGATGGGTCAGGGTTTGGCTCACCCCTCCACTTT
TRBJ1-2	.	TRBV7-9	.	CASSRGGSYYGYTF	TGTGCCAGCAGCCGTGGGGGCAGCTACTATGGCTACACCTTC
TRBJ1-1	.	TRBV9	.	CASSAHPGDTEAFF	TGTGCCAGCAGCGCCCATCCGGGGGACACTGAAGCTTTCTTT
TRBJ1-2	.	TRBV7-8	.	CASSLASSYTF	TGTGCCAGCAGCTTAGCGTCGTCTTACACCTTC
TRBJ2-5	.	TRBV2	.	CASRQETQYF	TGTGCCAGCCGCCAAGAGACCCAGTACTTC
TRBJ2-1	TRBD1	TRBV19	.	CASSIRQGAYNEQFF	TGTGCCAGTAGTATCCGACAGGGGGCCTACAATGAGCAGTTCTTC
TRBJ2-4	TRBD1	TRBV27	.	CASSPPRGQKNIQYF	TGTGCCAGCAGTCCCCCCAGGGGGCAAAAAAACATTCAGTACTTC
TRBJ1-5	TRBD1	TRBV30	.	CAWSHPGTGGNQPQHF	TGTGCCTGGAGCCATCCCGGGACAGGGGGAAACCAGCCCCAGCATTTT
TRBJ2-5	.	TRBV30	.	CAWDGGLQETQYF	TGTGCCTGGGATGGTGGCTTACAAGAGACCCAGTACTTC
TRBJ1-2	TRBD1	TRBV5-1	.	CASSLDRLANYGYTF	TGCGCCAGCAGCCTGGACAGGTTAGCTAACTATGGCTACACCTTC
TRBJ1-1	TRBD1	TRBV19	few	CASSRGTALYTEAFF	TGTGCCAGTAGTAGGGGGACAGCGCTTTACACTGAAGCTTTCTTT
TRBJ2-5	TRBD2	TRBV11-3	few	CASSSPGLAGLFQETQYF	TGTGCCAGCAGCTCCCCGGGACTAGCGGGGTTATTCCAAGAGACCCAGTACTTC
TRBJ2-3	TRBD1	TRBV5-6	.	CAGLNRGTDTQYF	TGTGCCGGCCTTAACAGGGGTACAGATACGCAGTATTTT
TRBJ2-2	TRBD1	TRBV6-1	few	CASSAGQGVGELFF	TGTGCCAGCAGTGCGGGACAGGGCGTCGGGGAGCTGTTTTTT
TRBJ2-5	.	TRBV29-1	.	CSVIPAGASETQYF	TGCAGCGTCATCCCTGCGGGGGCGAGTGAGACCCAGTACTTC
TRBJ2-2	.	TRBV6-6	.	CACQLETDLGELFF	TGTGCCTGTCAGCTGGAAACAGATCTAGGGGAGCTGTTTTTT
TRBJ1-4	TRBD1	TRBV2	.	CASRAGGSNEKLFF	TGTGCCAGCAGGGCAGGGGGTTCTAATGAAAAACTGTTTTTT
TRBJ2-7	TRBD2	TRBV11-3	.	CASSLNVGGEEQYF	TGTGCCAGCAGCCTCAATGTGGGAGGGGAGGAGCAGTACTTC
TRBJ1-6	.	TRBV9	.	CASSVDGQNNSPLHF	TGTGCCAGCAGCGTAGATGGACAGAACAATTCACCCCTCCACTTT
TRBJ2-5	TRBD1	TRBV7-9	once	CASRAGTGGQTQYF	TGTGCCAGCAGGGCCGGGACAGGGGGACAGACCCAGTACTTC
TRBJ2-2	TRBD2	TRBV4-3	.	CASSPLAGGHNTGELFF	TGCGCCAGCAGCCCTCTAGCGGGGGGGCATAACACCGGGGAGCTGTTTTTT
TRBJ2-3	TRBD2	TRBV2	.	CASSDEGNGTSGSRGTDTQYF	TGTGCCAGCAGTGATGAGGGCAACGGGACTAGCGGGAGTAGGGGCACAGATACGCAGTATTTT
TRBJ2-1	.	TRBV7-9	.	CASSLAGRYNEQFF	TGTGCCAGCAGCTTGGCAGGTCGTTACAATGAGCAGTTCTTC
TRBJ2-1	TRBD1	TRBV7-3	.	CASSRTGTGNHNEQFF	TGTGCCAGCAGCCGCACCGGGACAGGGAACCACAATGAGCAGTTCTTC
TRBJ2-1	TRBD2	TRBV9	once	CASSVDGGGIDEQFF	TGTGCCAGCAGCGTAGATGGCGGGGGGATCGATGAGCAGTTCTTC
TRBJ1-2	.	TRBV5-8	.	CASSLDRWSHYGYTF	TGTGCCAGCAGCTTGGATCGGTGGAGCCACTATGGCTACACCTTC
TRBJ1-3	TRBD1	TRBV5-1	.	CASSLEGTGRLSSGNTIYF	TGCGCCAGCAGCTTGGAGGGGACAGGACGACTTAGCTCTGGAAACACCATATATTTT
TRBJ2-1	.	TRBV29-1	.	CSARDISSYNGQFF	TGCAGCGCCCGGGACATCAGCTCCTACAATGGGCAGTTCTTC
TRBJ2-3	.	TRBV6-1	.	CASSRDSIVTDTQYF	TGTGCCAGCAGCAGGGACTCCATAGTCACAGATACGCAGTATTTT
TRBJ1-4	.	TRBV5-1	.	CASREIATNEKLFF	TGCGCCAGCAGGGAGATTGCAACTAATGAAAAACTGTTTTTT
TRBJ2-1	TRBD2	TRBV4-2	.	CASSLKLAGGDEQFF	TGTGCCAGCAGCCTAAAACTAGCGGGGGGCGATGAGCAGTTCTTC
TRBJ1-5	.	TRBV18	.	CASSSFQGNQPQHF	TGTGCCAGCTCATCGTTCCAGGGGAATCAGCCCCAGCATTTT
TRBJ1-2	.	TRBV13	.	CASSLDRNYGYTF	TGTGCCAGCAGCTTAGACAGAAACTATGGCTACACCTTC
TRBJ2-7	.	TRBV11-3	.	CASSLVGEQYF	TGTGCCAGCAGCTTAGTCGGCGAGCAGTACTTC
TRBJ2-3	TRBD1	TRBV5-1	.	CASSFGTGLTDTQYF	TGCGCCAGCAGCTTTGGGACAGGCCTCACAGATACGCAGTATTTT
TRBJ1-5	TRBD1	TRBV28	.	CASGTGTGAYYSNQPQHF	TGTGCCAGCGGAACCGGGACAGGGGCCTATTATAGCAATCAGCCCCAGCATTTT
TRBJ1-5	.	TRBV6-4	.	CASSEEYNQPQHF	TGTGCCAGCAGTGAGGAGTACAATCAGCCCCAGCATTTT
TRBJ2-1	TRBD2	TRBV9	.	CASSPPGLAHYNEQFF	TGTGCCAGCAGCCCTCCGGGACTAGCGCATTACAATGAGCAGTTCTTC
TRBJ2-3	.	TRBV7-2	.	CASSPMWGARTDTQYF	TGTGCCAGCAGCCCTATGTGGGGCGCCCGCACAGATACGCAGTATTTT
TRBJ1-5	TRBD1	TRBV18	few	CASSPRTGDSNQPQHF	TGTGCCAGCTCACCAAGGACAGGAGATAGCAATCAGCCCCAGCATTTT
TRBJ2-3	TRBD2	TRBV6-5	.	CASRAGTSRTDTQYF	TGTGCCAGCAGAGCGGGGACTAGCCGAACAGATACGCAGTATTTT
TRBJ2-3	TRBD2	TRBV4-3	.	CASSQDLAGGPSTDTQYF	TGCGCCAGCAGCCAAGATCTAGCGGGGGGGCCCTCAACAGATACGCAGTATTTT
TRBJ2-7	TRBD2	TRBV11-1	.	CASSLAGARASGLNYEQYF	TGTGCCAGCAGCTTAGCTGGGGCCAGGGCTAGCGGATTAAACTACGAGCAGTACTTC